What follows are 27 T cell receptor beta chains derived from one specimen sequenced in a study of T cells in Graves' hyperthyroidism and ophthalmopathy. There were TCR beta CDR3 regions amplified from RNA transcripts. TCR CDR3 regions were first amplified by RT-PCR with HTBI primers. MiXCR, run by TCRdb on the multiplex PCR reads, gives a single entry per CDR3 protein. This table holds 400,000 to 600,000 distinct CDR3 sequences, under 25% found once. Sequenced: blood. The receptors here all came from a young man with Graves' hyperthyroidism.

The chain is built from TRBV28 and TRBJ2-2; possibly TRBD1 or TRBD2 for D (5 bases each). The CDR3 has 16 amino acids. Germline CDR1 reads MDHEN; CDR2 reads SYDVKM. V was trimmed by 5 bases and J by 4 bases, leaving 17 bases between them. The chain's CDR3 is CASSPTLGTGTGELFF. Here the CDR3 DNA reads TGTGCCAGCAGTCCAACCCTCGGGACCGGCACCGGGGAGCTGTTTTTT.

The J gene is TRBJ2-7, the V gene TRBV28; TRBD1 matches at 9 bases. CDR1 is MDHEN and CDR2 is SYDVKM in the germline V gene. V dropped 9 bases and J dropped 3; count of bases not matched to a gene: 9. The CDR3 covers 14 residues. The CDR3 here is CASSGTGTFYEQYF. CDR3 DNA sequence: TGTGCCAGTTCCGGGACAGGGACCTTCTACGAGCAGTACTTC.

This sequence joins TRBV27 and TRBJ2-5; 14 bases are a match to TRBD2. The CDR3 loop spans 16 amino acids. Trimming at V came to 6 bases and at J to 1 base, leaving 4 bases not matched to a gene. The V gene's germline CDR1 is MNHEY and CDR2 SMNVEV (reference sequence). The CDR3 spells CASRGLAGVTQETQYF. The CDR3 nucleotides are TGTGCCAGCAGGGGACTAGCGGGGGTAACCCAAGAGACCCAGTACTTC.

This clonotype was found many times. CDR3 nucleotide sequence: TGTGCCTGGAGTTGGGGGTTTGATCAGCCCCAGCATTTT. Amino acid sequence: CAWSWGFDQPQHF. This chain links TRBV30 with TRBJ1-5, with TRBD1 as a possible D gene (5 bases). CDR1 and CDR2 from the germline V gene are GTSNPN and SVGIG (reference sequence). This CDR3 comprises 13 residues. V was clipped by 2 bases and J by 5 bases, with 10 bases between them.

This clonotype has a single count. J is TRBJ2-7 and V is TRBV20-1; D is unclear. This CDR3 is 13 amino acids long. CDR1 DFQATT and CDR2 SNEGSKA come from the germline V gene (reference sequence). Trimming removed 6 bases from V and 3 bases from J, with 15 bases in between. The CDR3 region is CSALSRRGYEQYF. In nucleotides, the CDR3 is TGCAGTGCCCTGAGCCGAAGAGGCTACGAGCAGTACTTC.

In this sample, this clonotype turned up many times. For the CDR3, the DNA is TGTGCCAGCACTGCAGGGCTCTATGGCTACACCTTC. The encoded protein is CASTAGLYGYTF. The gene calls are TRBV12-3 or TRBV12-4 and TRBJ1-2, with D perhaps matching TRBD1 (5 bases). The CDR3 is made up of 12 amino acids. The V end was cut by 7 bases, the J end by 4 bases, with 10 bases between.

This clonotype showed up just a few times. The chain employs TRBV19 and TRBJ1-1; TRBD1 might be the D (5 bases). Between the trimmed V and J ends, which lost 4 bases and 4 bases, there was a span of 10 bases. CDR1 and CDR2 (germline): LNHDA, SQIVND (reference sequence). CDR3 length equals 13 residues. CDR3 in amino acids: CASSTSGATEAFF. The CDR3 bases are TGTGCCAGTAGTACCTCCGGGGCCACTGAAGCTTTCTTT.

This clonotype showed up many times. The chain links TRBV12-3 or TRBV12-4 to TRBJ1-2, with no clear D. This CDR3 spans 15 amino acids. V dropped 2 bases and J dropped 1 base, with 11 bases sitting between them. The CDR3 region is CASSLREGLNYGYTF. CDR3 nucleotides: TGTGCCAGCAGTTTAAGAGAGGGTCTTAACTATGGCTACACCTTC.

The chain joins TRBV28 to TRBJ2-5; no firm D call. The V gene's germline CDR1 is MDHEN and CDR2 SYDVKM. With 5 bases removed from V and 4 bases from J, the gap between germline ends came to 11 bases. CDR3 length equals 13 residues. The CDR3 region is CASSLAEVETQYF. The CDR3 DNA sequence: TGTGCCAGCAGTCTCGCTGAAGTAGAGACCCAGTACTTC.

This clonotype came up many times. V and J are TRBV5-6 and TRBJ2-7, with D unresolved. This CDR3 contains 14 residues. With 0 bases removed from V and 4 bases from J, the gap between germline ends came to 11 bases. Per the germline V gene, CDR1 is SGHDT and CDR2 is YYEEEE. The CDR3 DNA is TGTGCCAGCAGCTTGGGTGGCTTTAGATACGAGCAGTACTTC. This gives the protein CASSLGGFRYEQYF. The full variable domain, in which reference TRBV5-6 and TRBJ2-7 provide the parts outside the CDR3, is DAGVTQSPTHLIKTRGQQVTLRCSPKSGHDTVSWYQQALGQGPQFIFQYYEEEERQRGNFPDRFSGHQFPNYSSELNVNALLLGDSALYLCASSLGGFRYEQYFGPGTRLTVT.

The chain couples TRBV5-1 to TRBJ2-3, with D tentatively TRBD1 (5 bases). CDR1 SGHRS and CDR2 YFSETQ come from the germline V gene. V dropped 4 bases and J dropped 2 bases, with 11 bases sitting between them. This CDR3 contains 14 residues. CDR3 DNA: TGCGCCAGCAGCCAGGGCGGCGCCACAGATACGCAGTATTTT. Amino acid sequence: CASSQGGATDTQYF.

This rearrangement joins TRBV7-2 to TRBJ1-2, with 8 bases fitting TRBD1. V lost 0 bases and J lost 6; bases outside the gene matches: 6. The CDR3 is 15 amino acids. CDR1 and CDR2 from the germline V gene are SGHTA and FQGNSA. The CDR3 spells CASSLAWTGTNGYTF. In DNA, the CDR3 is TGTGCCAGCAGCTTAGCCTGGACAGGGACTAATGGCTACACCTTC.

Comment on this clonotype: The germline gene is not matched at one end of the junction; a read error may be the cause. The genes are TRBV6-1 and TRBJ1-2; D not certain. The CDR3 runs 14 residues. The V gene's germline CDR1 is MNHNS and CDR2 SASEGT. CDR3 sequence: CASSDDPGIYGYTF. Here the CDR3 DNA reads TGTGCCAGCAGTGACGACCCCGGTATCTATGGCTACACCTTT.

The sample holds many counts of this clonotype. The CDR3: CASARQGAVGELFF. The CDR3 region has the DNA TGTGCCAGCGCCAGACAGGGGGCAGTCGGGGAGCTGTTTTTT. This chain joins TRBV12-3 or TRBV12-4 and TRBJ2-2; TRBD1 aligns across 10 bases. V lost 8 bases, J lost 7 bases, and 7 bases stayed unmatched. The CDR3 runs 14 residues.

The chain joins TRBV7-9 to TRBJ2-7; either TRBD1 or TRBD2 may fit D (7 bases each). Germline CDR1 and CDR2: SEHNR and FQNEAQ (reference sequence). The length of the CDR3 is 14 residues. V was cut by 6 bases and J by 6 bases, with 18 bases left in between. Here the CDR3 reads CASRRDTGEGEQYV. In DNA form, the CDR3 reads TGTGCCAGCAGACGAGACACAGGGGAGGGCGAGCAGTACGTC.

This clonotype was detected many times. The chain carries TRBV7-8 and TRBJ1-1; no clear D gene. From germline, CDR1 is SGHVS and CDR2 FQNEAQ. The ends were cut back, 5 bases at V and 6 bases at J, with 16 bases in the middle. The CDR3 is 14 amino acids. The CDR3 nucleotides read TGTGCCAGCAGCCTCAGCCCGGGGATCCCTGAAGCTTTCTTT. Translated: CASSLSPGIPEAFF.

The table lists this clonotype with a few counts. The J gene is TRBJ2-2, the V gene TRBV2; 7 bases fit TRBD2. The CDR3 runs 17 residues. The V segment lost 0 bases and the J segment 4 bases; nucleotides outside the gene matches: 8. Germline loops: CDR1 SNHLY, CDR2 FYNNEI. The CDR3 DNA sequence: TGTGCCAGCAGTGAAGCACCGCCTAGCGGAGGCACCGGGGAGCTGTTTTTT. It specifies CASSEAPPSGGTGELFF.

This chain joins TRBV29-1 and TRBJ2-7; D is uncertain. Per the germline V gene, CDR1 is SQVTM and CDR2 is ANQGSEA. CDR3 size: 11 residues. Trimming removed 5 bases at V and 6 bases at J, with 11 bases between. The CDR3 DNA sequence: TGCAGCGTTTTGACTCCTGCCGAGCAGTACTTC. This sequence encodes CSVLTPAEQYF.

In its sample, this clonotype was seen many times. The rearrangement uses TRBV20-1 and TRBJ2-2; a possible D gene is TRBD1 (5 bases). Germline loops: CDR1 DFQATT, CDR2 SNEGSKA (reference sequence). V was shortened by 3 bases and J by 4 bases, with 12 bases between the two germline ends. The CDR3 extends over 14 amino acids. DNA for the CDR3: TGCAGTGCTAGGGGCAGGGCGGTCACCGGGGAGCTGTTTTTT. Residues: CSARGRAVTGELFF.

Ten or more counts support this clonotype. The chain links TRBV5-1 to TRBJ1-3; TRBD1 might be the D (5 bases). Trimming shortened V by 6 bases and J by 0 bases, and 10 bases separated the two germline ends. This CDR3 is built from 14 residues. The germline V gene has CDR1 SGHRS and CDR2 YFSETQ. The CDR3 DNA reads as TGCGCCAGCACAGACAGAAGCTCTGGAAACACCATATATTTT. It yields the protein CASTDRSSGNTIYF.

This clonotype has at least ten counts. The chain has TRBV3-1 and TRBJ2-5; D is possibly TRBD2 (5 bases). The germline gives CDR1 LGHDT, CDR2 YNNKEL (reference sequence). V dropped 0 bases and J dropped 10 bases, with 9 bases sitting between them. There are 12 residues in the CDR3. CDR3 sequence reads: CASSQDGLRQYF. The CDR3 DNA reads TGTGCCAGCAGCCAAGACGGACTCCGCCAGTACTTC.

Many counts were recorded for this clonotype. The chain carries TRBV6-1 and TRBJ1-1; 7 bases align to TRBD1. The germline gives CDR1 MNHNS, CDR2 SASEGT. The junction had 9 bases not matched to a gene; V was cut back by 6 bases and J by 5 bases. The CDR3 runs to 14 residues. CDR3 sequence: CASSFDRVATEAFF. The CDR3 DNA follows: TGTGCCAGCAGCTTCGACAGGGTTGCGACTGAAGCTTTCTTT.

This clonotype was recorded at least ten times. The genes are TRBV2 and TRBJ1-5, with 7 bases identical to TRBD1. Germline loops: CDR1 SNHLY, CDR2 FYNNEI. V was clipped by 6 bases and J by 3 bases; unmatched bases: 5. The CDR3 is made up of 14 amino acids. CDR3 residues: CASSEGQLNQPQHF. CDR3 bases: TGTGCCAGCAGCGAGGGACAGCTCAATCAGCCCCAGCATTTT.

This clonotype was counted ten times or more. The J gene is TRBJ1-1, the V gene TRBV6-2 or TRBV6-3, with D unresolved. V lost 9 bases, J lost 0 bases, and 20 bases lay in between. This CDR3 is built from 16 residues. CDR1 is MNHEY and CDR2 is SVGEGT in the germline V gene. The CDR3 loop reads CASRELAGNLNTEAFF. The CDR3 DNA reads as TGTGCCAGTCGGGAGTTGGCGGGCAACCTGAACACTGAAGCTTTCTTT.

The table lists this clonotype with many counts. The V call is TRBV6-2 or TRBV6-3, the J call TRBJ1-5; the D is unclear. V was pared by 10 bases and J by 0 bases, with 13 bases between. The CDR3 is 14 amino acids. The germline V gene encodes CDR1 MNHEY and CDR2 SVGEGT. This CDR3 is CATTTIYSNQPQHF. Here the CDR3 DNA reads TGTGCCACGACAACCATCTATAGCAATCAGCCCCAGCATTTT.

This clonotype was seen only a few times. The V and J genes are TRBV12-3 or TRBV12-4 and TRBJ1-1; no firm D call. There are 16 residues in the CDR3. V was shortened by 1 base and J by 5 bases, with 17 bases between the two germline ends. The CDR3 bases are TGTGCCAGCAGTTTAGGGGAGCGGCAGCCAGGTACTGAAGCTTTCTTT. Translated: CASSLGERQPGTEAFF.

This clonotype was seen many times. The CDR3 sequence is CASRDRWDQPQHF. In DNA, the CDR3 is TGTGCCAGCAGGGACAGGTGGGATCAGCCCCAGCATTTT. V usage is TRBV25-1 and J usage is TRBJ1-5; 7 bases align to TRBD1. CDR1 is MGHDK, CDR2 SYGVNS, per germline. The junction had 4 bases not matched to a gene; V was cut back by 6 bases and J by 5 bases. The CDR3 has 13 residues.